A selection of T cell receptor beta chains follows, all from one sample in a study of shared clonotypes between healthy human individuals. Using immunoSEQ multiplex PCR, the repertoire was profiled, and TCRdb retains in-frame clones only, with some absent. The sample lists 2,500,000 or so clones; just over 90% were seen once. The material sequenced was naive CD4+ T cells sorted from blood. These receptors were obtained from a man aged 18 to 30 in good health. CDR3s include the opening cysteine and the closing phenylalanine or tryptophan. A D gene is named only where the DNA matches it firmly. The size of a clone is reported for some rows only, either as once, few or many, or as a class for expanded clones.

J gene,D gene,clone size,V gene,CDR3 protein,CDR3 DNA
TRBJ2-7,NA,NA,TRBV2,CASSVRGGMNEQYF,TGTGCCAGCAGTGTCCGGGGTGGTATGAACGAGCAGTACTTC
TRBJ2-5,TRBD2,NA,TRBV7-2,CASSSARLAGVETQYF,TGTGCCAGCAGCTCCGCTCGACTAGCGGGAGTGGAGACCCAGTACTTC
TRBJ1-2,TRBD1,few,TRBV6-5,CASGVGQGKGYTF,TGTGCCAGCGGAGTGGGACAGGGGAAGGGCTACACCTTC
TRBJ1-4,TRBD1,NA,TRBV19,CASSVTGGPATNEKLFF,TGTGCCAGTAGTGTCACAGGGGGCCCGGCAACTAATGAAAAACTGTTTTTT
TRBJ1-6,NA,NA,TRBV7-2,CASNPGIGVNSPLHF,TGTGCCAGCAACCCCGGGATCGGAGTAAATTCACCCCTCCACTTT
TRBJ2-5,NA,NA,TRBV10-3,CAISPDQSKETQYF,TGTGCCATCAGTCCCGATCAATCAAAAGAGACCCAGTACTTC
TRBJ2-7,TRBD2,NA,TRBV6-1,CASSSEGTSSHEQYF,TGTGCCAGCAGTTCCGAGGGGACTAGCTCCCACGAGCAGTACTTC
TRBJ1-3,NA,once,TRBV4-1,CASSQALWGSQSTTIYF,TGCGCCAGCAGCCAAGCCCTGTGGGGATCCCAGAGCACTACCATATATTTT
TRBJ2-3,TRBD2,NA,TRBV25-1,CASRGRVSTDTQYF,TGTGCCAGCAGGGGGAGGGTTAGCACAGATACGCAGTATTTT
TRBJ1-2,NA,NA,TRBV7-2,CASNLAGGGYGYTF,TGTGCCAGCAACTTGGCGGGGGGCGGCTATGGCTACACCTTC
TRBJ1-1,TRBD1,NA,TRBV6-5,CASIQTGMNTEAFF,TGTGCCAGCATCCAGACAGGGATGAACACTGAAGCTTTCTTT
TRBJ2-7,NA,NA,TRBV6-1,CARGAGQGYEQYF,TGTGCCAGGGGGGCAGGGCAGGGCTACGAGCAGTACTTC
TRBJ1-1,NA,NA,TRBV7-9,CASSPSNTEAFF,TGTGCCAGCAGCCCTTCTAACACTGAAGCTTTCTTT
TRBJ2-5,NA,NA,TRBV30,CAWSAGARGQETQYF,TGTGCCTGGAGTGCGGGGGCAAGGGGGCAAGAGACCCAGTACTTC
TRBJ2-7,TRBD1,NA,TRBV28,CASNTGTGLREQYF,TGTGCCAGCAACACCGGGACAGGACTTCGCGAGCAGTACTTC
TRBJ1-1,NA,NA,TRBV27,CASSSLGDAYLEAFF,TGTGCCAGCAGTAGCCTAGGGGATGCTTATCTTGAAGCTTTCTTT
TRBJ2-5,NA,NA,TRBV10-3,CAISGVPQETQYF,TGTGCCATCAGCGGAGTACCCCAAGAGACCCAGTACTTC
TRBJ2-7,NA,once,TRBV5-1,CASSLVQGSSYEQYF,TGCGCCAGCAGCTTGGTTCAGGGAAGCTCCTACGAGCAGTACTTC
TRBJ1-1,NA,once,TRBV6-4,CASSNNMNTEAFF,TGTGCCAGCAGCAACAACATGAACACTGAAGCTTTCTTT
TRBJ1-5,NA,NA,TRBV9,CASSVAGYSNQPQHF,TGTGCCAGCAGCGTGGCAGGGTATAGCAATCAGCCCCAGCATTTT